This T cell receptor beta chain is from a study of monozygotic twins with inflammatory bowel disease. TCRdb re-analyzed the 5' RACE reads; it lists each CDR3 protein once, without DNA. The sample features 330,000 or so distinct CDR3 sequences, with 2% to 2.5% in its top ten. CDR1 SGHRS and CDR2 YFSETQ come from the germline V gene. The CDR3 runs to 14 residues. Sequenced material: blood. The clonotype was recovered from a human donor with ulcerative colitis or Crohn's disease, or a healthy co-twin of an affected twin (not recorded which). The genes are TRBV5-1 and TRBJ2-1; TCRdb's D call of TRBD1 is untestable without DNA. The CDR3 is CASSFGGGYNEQFF. The full variable domain, rest sourced from reference TRBV5-1 and TRBJ2-1, is KAGVTQTPRYLIKTRGQQVTLSCSPISGHRSVSWYQQTPGQGLQFLFEYFSETQRNKGNFPGRFSGRQFSNSRSEMNVSTLELGDSALYLCASSFGGGYNEQFFGPGTRLTVL.